Below are 20 T cell receptor beta chains sequenced from a single sample in a study of tumour-infiltrating T cells in Burkitt lymphoma (dated by TCRdb to 2018 to 2021). Library preparation used the immunoSEQ multiplex PCR assay. In its TCRdb copy, this immuneACCESS table keeps in-frame sequences only and misses some clones. Where compared with another copy, unresolved V genes explain less than half of these, and the others have no known cause. The sample records some 15,000 clones, 30% of which are singletons. In total, the top ten clones hold approximately 5.7% of the sample. Sample: tumor tissue. All receptors come from a human donor with diffuse large B-cell lymphoma.

This clone was counted between two and nine times. V is TRBV6-1 and J is TRBJ1-2; D unresolved. CDR3 size: 14 residues. CDR1 and CDR2 (germline): MNHNS, SASEGT. Deletions cut 2 bases from V and 2 bases from J, with 9 bases between. This CDR3 reads CASSESRKNYGYTF. Here the CDR3 DNA reads TGTGCCAGCAGTGAATCGAGGAAGAACTATGGCTACACCTTC.

Only a few counts were recorded for this clone. J is TRBJ1-5 and V is TRBV27; tentatively, D is TRBD1 (5 bases). The CDR3 runs 15 residues. Trimming shortened V by 6 bases and J by 3 bases, and 15 bases separated the two germline ends. CDR1 is MNHEY and CDR2 is SMNVEV in the germline V gene (reference sequence). This chain's CDR3 is CASSQSGGTNQPQHF. CDR3 bases: TGTGCCAGCAGCCAATCTGGGGGGACCAATCAGCCCCAGCATTTT.

The V gene is TRBV29-1, the J gene TRBJ2-1, with D hard to call. This CDR3 spans 9 amino acids. From germline, CDR1 is SQVTM and CDR2 ANQGSEA. V lost 7 bases and J 9 bases, leaving 7 bases between the germline ends. In nucleotides, the CDR3 is TGCAGCGCCCTACCTGAGCAGTTCTTC. This gives the protein CSALPEQFF.

V and J are TRBV11-2 and TRBJ2-5; D gene uncertain. The germline V and J ends were trimmed by 3 bases and 3 bases, with 2 bases remaining between them. The CDR3 is 11 residues long. Germline-derived CDR1 and CDR2 are SGHAT and FQNNGV. CDR3 residues: CASSLEETQYF. CDR3 DNA sequence: TGTGCCAGCAGCTTGGAAGAGACCCAGTACTTC.

The chain is built from TRBV19 and TRBJ2-2; D is possibly TRBD1 (6 bases). Germline loops: CDR1 LNHDA, CDR2 SQIVND (reference sequence). The V and J ends lost 7 bases and 0 bases respectively, with 15 bases between them. This CDR3 comprises 16 residues. The CDR3 region is CASNQQGRTNTGELFF. CDR3 nucleotides: TGTGCCAGTAACCAACAGGGTCGTACGAACACCGGGGAGCTGTTTTTT. The full variable domain, completed using reference TRBV19 and TRBJ2-2, is DGGITQSPKYLFRKEGQNVTLSCEQNLNHDAMYWYRQDPGQGLRLIYYSQIVNDFQKGDIAEGYSVSREKKESFPLTVTSAQKNPTAFYLCASNQQGRTNTGELFFGEGSRLTVL.

The rearrangement links TRBV28 to TRBJ2-5; the match to TRBD2 covers 7 bases. The CDR3 sequence is 15 residues long. Trimming cost V 6 bases and J 1 base; bases outside gene matches: 8. Germline values: CDR1 MDHEN, CDR2 SYDVKM. CDR3 residues: CASSLSASGQETQYF. In DNA form, the CDR3 reads TGTGCCAGCAGCCTATCCGCTAGCGGCCAAGAGACCCAGTACTTC.

The chain couples TRBV11-3 to TRBJ2-1, with D perhaps TRBD1 (5 bases). CDR3 length equals 14 residues. Germline loops: CDR1 SGHNT, CDR2 YENEEA. V was trimmed by 1 base and J by 10 bases, leaving 14 bases between them. The CDR3 sequence is CASSLGGDYREQFF. The CDR3 DNA sequence: TGTGCCAGCAGCTTAGGGGGCGATTACAGGGAGCAGTTCTTC.

The rearrangement links TRBV21-1 to TRBJ2-7; the table assigns TRBD2, which was not confirmed against the DNA. TRBV21-1 corresponds to a pseudogene. The CDR3 contains 15 residues. CDR3 in DNA: TGTGCCAGCAGCAAACGACTAGCGGAGTCCTACGAGCAGTACTTC. Amino acid sequence: CASSKRLAESYEQYF.

V gene TRBV7-9 combines with J gene TRBJ1-1, with 7 bases that match TRBD1. The CDR3 is made up of 14 amino acids. J gave up 6 bases and V 1 base, and 5 bases lay outside the gene matches. Per the germline V gene, CDR1 is SEHNR and CDR2 is FQNEAQ (reference sequence). CDR3 sequence: CASSLGGTAPEAFF. DNA of the CDR3: TGTGCCAGCAGCTTAGGAGGGACAGCTCCTGAAGCTTTCTTT. The whole variable domain, filled in from reference TRBV7-9 and TRBJ1-1, reads DTGVSQNPRHKITKRGQNVTFRCDPISEHNRLYWYRQTLGQGPEFLTYFQNEAQLEKSRLLSDRFSAERPKGSFSTLEIQRTEQGDSAMYLCASSLGGTAPEAFFGQGTRLTVV.

This clone appeared a few times. V usage is TRBV19 and J usage is TRBJ2-3, with D possibly matching TRBD2 (6 bases). From germline, CDR1 is LNHDA and CDR2 SQIVND (reference sequence). Trimming stripped 7 bases from V and 1 base from J, with 15 bases between. The CDR3 is 15 residues long. The CDR3 bases are TGTGCCAGTACTGATCTGGGGGGTCGCACAGATACGCAGTATTTT. Residues: CASTDLGGRTDTQYF.

This CDR3 reads CASSLLLAGTEAFF. The CDR3 DNA sequence: TGTGCCAGCAGCTTGCTATTGGCAGGGACTGAAGCTTTCTTT. This chain uses TRBV11-1 with TRBJ1-1, with a tentative D call TRBD1 (5 bases). Trimming cost V 3 bases and J 5 bases, with 13 bases left between them. Looked up from germline, CDR1 is SGHAT and CDR2 is FQDESV (reference sequence). This CDR3 is 14 amino acids long.

The rearrangement links TRBV10-3 to TRBJ1-1; no firm D call. The germline gives CDR1 ENHRY, CDR2 SYGVKD. The CDR3 loop spans 14 amino acids. With 0 bases removed from V and 0 bases from J, the gap between germline ends came to 5 bases. CDR3 nucleotide sequence: TGTGCCATCAGTGAGTCTCTTATGAACACTGAAGCTTTCTTT. It yields the protein CAISESLMNTEAFF.

This chain joins TRBV6-5 and TRBJ1-5, with D tentatively TRBD1 (5 bases). The CDR3 spans 14 residues. Deletions cut 6 bases from V and 0 bases from J, with 9 bases between. Germline V gene lookup returns CDR1 MNHEY and CDR2 SVGAGI. The CDR3 loop is CASRGGGSNQPQHF. In DNA, the CDR3 is TGTGCCAGCAGGGGGGGAGGTAGCAATCAGCCCCAGCATTTT.

The rearrangement uses TRBV5-4 and TRBJ2-7, with a possible D match to TRBD2 (6 bases). The V gene's germline CDR1 is SGHNT and CDR2 YYREEE (reference sequence). This CDR3 contains 14 residues. Trimming removed 2 bases at V and 0 bases at J, with 9 bases between. Here the CDR3 DNA reads TGTGCCAGCAGCTTTTTCGGGAGCTCCTACGAGCAGTACTTC. It encodes CASSFFGSSYEQYF.

This clone has more than one count but fewer than ten. The chain couples TRBV15 to TRBJ2-1; 7 nucleotides line up with TRBD2. Germline CDR1 LNHNV, CDR2 YYDKDF (reference sequence). The CDR3 extends over 16 amino acids. V was clipped by 0 bases and J by 6 bases; unmatched bases: 8. CDR3 residues: CATSRDLAGVRNEQFF. In nucleotides, the CDR3 is TGTGCCACCAGCAGAGATCTCGCGGGAGTACGCAATGAGCAGTTCTTC.

Only a few counts were recorded for this clone. The chain has TRBV9 and TRBJ2-3; TRBD2 matches at 10 bases. The CDR3 runs to 16 residues. Germline trimming cut 0 bases from V and 0 bases from J; bases unmatched to any gene: 1. Per germline, CDR1 SGDLS and CDR2 YYNGEE. The CDR3 DNA reads as TGTGCCAGCAGCGTAGGGACTAGCGGTAGCACAGATACGCAGTATTTT. Its translation: CASSVGTSGSTDTQYF.

This chain connects TRBV15 to TRBJ1-4; unclear D gene. In germline, CDR1 is LNHNV, CDR2 YYDKDF (reference sequence). CDR3 length: 16 residues. V was shortened by 0 bases and J by 6 bases, with 14 bases between the two germline ends. This CDR3 reads CATSRDGGEEYEKLFF. The CDR3 DNA follows: TGTGCCACCAGCAGAGATGGTGGGGAGGAATATGAAAAACTGTTTTTT.

The chain combines TRBV19 with TRBJ2-7; D remains ambiguous. The CDR3 is 14 residues long. Germline V CDR1 and CDR2: LNHDA, SQIVND (reference sequence). V was pared by 2 bases and J by 3 bases, with 11 bases between. The DNA of the CDR3 is TGTGCCAGTAGTATACCCGGACGGCGCTACGAGCAGTACTTC. Encoded protein: CASSIPGRRYEQYF.

A few counts support this clone. J is TRBJ2-1 and V is TRBV5-1; maybe TRBD2 (5 bases). The CDR3 covers 17 residues. CDR1 and CDR2 (germline): SGHRS, YFSETQ. Trimming stripped 1 base from V and 3 bases from J, with 17 bases between. The CDR3 region is CASSLTPPRTVYNEQFF. The CDR3 bases are TGCGCCAGCAGCTTGACCCCCCCGCGGACTGTCTACAATGAGCAGTTCTTC.

The chain is built from TRBV12-5 and TRBJ2-1; possibly TRBD1 for D (5 bases). Germline V lookup: CDR1 LGHNT, CDR2 FRNRAP. V was clipped by 5 bases and J by 7 bases, with 9 bases between them. The CDR3 runs to 12 residues. This CDR3 is CASGPTANEQFF. The DNA for the CDR3 is TGTGCTAGTGGTCCGACAGCGAATGAGCAGTTCTTC. Full variable domain (missing parts from reference TRBV12-5 and TRBJ2-1): DARVTQTPRHKVTEMGQEVTMRCQPILGHNTVFWYRQTMMQGLELLAYFRNRAPLDDSGMPKDRFSAEMPDATLATLKIQPSEPRDSAVYFCASGPTANEQFFGPGTRLTVL.